This TCR beta chain was sequenced for a study of read filtering for tumor transcriptome and immune sequencing. For the study at large: R-ISS stage counts were eight or nine for I, about 16 for II, about seven for III. Per sample, TCR-region reads ranged about 4 to 10.27 million by IR-seq, roughly 75 to 1,400 by RNA-seq. Study-level results: RNA-seq captured clonotypes less deeply and reliably than IR-seq.

The CDR3 consists of 13 residues. V lost 3 bases, J lost 5 bases, and 8 bases lay in between. Germline V CDR1 and CDR2: SGHTA, FQGTGA. Molecular barcoded adaptors covering alpha/delta and beta/gamma chains were used on roughly 370 ng RNA. MiXCR, run by TCRdb on the reads, gives a single entry per CDR3 protein. The sample holds roughly 46,000 distinct CDR3 sequences; about 12% are singletons and the top ten take about 14%. This clonotype was observed many times. As yet, its antigen is unknown. Source material: a population of CD138-negative cells sorted from bone marrow. The sequence was obtained from a donor at least 40 years old with multiple myeloma. The V call is TRBV7-3, the J call TRBJ2-1; perhaps TRBD2 as D (6 bases). DNA for the CDR3: TGTGCCAGCAGCTTGGGACTCAACAATGAGCAGTTCTTC. It specifies CASSLGLNNEQFF.